The clone carrying this T cell receptor (beta chain) was seen more than once but under ten times. The antigen is undetermined. CDR1 and CDR2 (germline): MNHEY, SVGAGI. V was shortened by 6 bases and J by 0 bases, with 17 bases between the two germline ends. The CDR3 covers 16 residues. The sample originates from a study of early T cells in non-severe SARS-CoV-2 infection. Broader study findings: VDJdb matching skewed toward anti-spike CD8 responses, missing private and CD4 specificities.

MiXCR, run by TCRdb on the 5' RACE reads, gives a single entry per CDR3 protein. This sample has 35,000 to 40,000 distinct CDR3 sequences, with approximately 8.9% found just once. The clonotype comes from an adult who was a healthcare worker with PCR-confirmed SARS-CoV-2 infection or an uninfected control (not recorded which). The rearrangement uses TRBV6-5 and TRBJ1-1; D unresolved. The sample comprised whole blood. CDR3 coding DNA: TGTGCCAGCAGCGCGGCGAGCCTGACCGTGAACACTGAAGCTTTCTTT. This codes for CASSAASLTVNTEAFF.